The entry below gives a single T cell receptor (beta chain) sequence along with its context. Its antigen is not yet known. No base qualities exist here, and no much larger clone lies one base off it. These data belong to a study of T cell clonotyping in hematopoietic cell transplantation listed by TCRdb under 2021. About the investigation overall: In the study, fewer than 150 blood samples were gathered from approximately 33 consecutive transplant recipients and their related donors. Recruitment of patients ran from late 2015 to early 2017, and follow-up continued until September 2020 or until death. The paper's findings and limits, for the study overall: After transplant, TCR diversity in recipients dropped, and pathologically expanded clonotypes climbed progressively between day 30 and day 180. The sample size was limited and the cells went unsorted, which meant the CD4 and CD8 repertoire contributions could not be told apart. Broader posttransplant TCR repertoire diversity was predicted by donor and pretransplant recipient Inverse Simpson Index values. Overlap with donor repertoires was found for only a small fraction of recipient repertoires, with over 95% found to appear de novo at the given depth.

The immunoSEQ assay, a bias-controlled multiplex PCR using V- and J-specific primers, was used to amplify TCR beta CDR3 regions from genomic DNA. A second PCR step added a proprietary barcode and Illumina adapter sequences to the CDR3 amplicons. An Illumina MiSeq instrument was used for sequencing of the CDR3 libraries. In the source study's methods: Export and quality control were performed with immunoSEQ Analyzer 3.0, and downstream analyses were performed with R Bioconductor and Immunarch. Only productive rearrangements in the normalized downsampled data set went into calculating the repertoire metrics. Clonotypes larger than 5 templates in the normalized cohort were defined as pathologically expanded. The Inverse Simpson Index served as the measure of repertoire diversity. The non-normalized data set was used for CMV-specificity analyses so that all clonotypes could be captured. TCRdb provides this immuneACCESS table in a form limited to in-frame rearrangements. Some clones are lacking; in checked studies, under half of them reflect an unresolved V gene, and why the rest are absent is not known. V and J calls and clone size are as listed in that table; D and trimming were resolved from the DNA. The sample profile shows more than 65,000 clones; around 94% of them were found once. 1.6% of the sample rests with the top ten.

The CDR3 covers 15 residues, taking in both the cysteine and the phenylalanine. Only CDR3 DNA is held: 45 bases, read in frame from base 1. The germline V gene supplies CDR1 SGHTS and CDR2 YDEGEE. The germline V and J ends show losses of 3 bases and 2 bases respectively, and no gene match explains 7 bases of the junction. Blood samples for TCR beta sequencing were given by related transplant donors. Nuclei Lysis Solution was used to extract genomic DNA from fresh or cryopreserved unfractionated peripheral blood mononuclear cells. The chain is assembled from TRBV5-8 and TRBJ2-7; TRBD1 aligns with 8 central bases. Sample: peripheral blood mononuclear cells. The sequence came from a man aged 45-60 years in good health. Some clones in this sample may be carry-over from other donors' samples. Here is the DNA: TGTGCCAGCAGCTCTTGGACAGGGACTGCCTACGAGCAGTACTTC. Translated, it gives CASSSWTGTAYEQYF.